Listed below are T cell receptor beta chains from one sample, sequenced in a study of blood T cell repertoires in COVID-19. Profiled with immunoSEQ multiplex PCR; TCRdb holds only in-frame clones, not every one. The data contain 130,000 to 150,000 clones, 65% to 80% of them seen just once; the ten biggest clones take up less than 2%. The sample comprised peripheral blood. The receptors shown here come from a woman aged 55 to 70 with acute or convalescent COVID-19. The conserved cysteine and the conserved F or W are not part of the CDR3 here. A D gene is named only where the DNA matches it firmly.

J gene,V gene,D gene,CDR3 protein
TRBJ1-5,TRBV28,TRBD1,ASGTGGTDQPQH
TRBJ2-7,TRBV4-1,TRBD1,ASSLGRGNEQY
TRBJ1-4,TRBV15,NA,ATSRATRGEKLF
TRBJ2-3,TRBV7-8,NA,ASSPLGYGNTDTQY
TRBJ2-1,TRBV20-1,NA,SASGGTSKF
TRBJ2-1,TRBV6-5,NA,ASSYSIDSEQF
TRBJ1-2,TRBV7-9,NA,ASSRRTRYGYT
TRBJ2-7,TRBV30,TRBD2,AWSVLSSGTDEQY
TRBJ2-1,TRBV4-2,NA,ASTTDEGSRNEQF
TRBJ2-5,TRBV12-5,TRBD1,ASGWGQQETQY
TRBJ2-6,TRBV9,NA,ASSAPAGQLFSGANVLT
TRBJ2-7,TRBV5-5,TRBD2,ASSLTLAGQDSYEQY
TRBJ1-1,TRBV6-1,TRBD1,ASSEVVGGSGTEAF
TRBJ2-1,TRBV10-2,NA,ASQIRTGSYNEQF
TRBJ2-3,TRBV10-1,NA,ASSEGRGAPDTQY
TRBJ2-1,TRBV5-4,NA,ASSQTAGQGGRTAF
TRBJ2-5,TRBV7-2,NA,ASRPTAVNLEAQY
TRBJ2-3,TRBV27,NA,ASSLSGGISPSTDTQY
TRBJ2-5,TRBV7-9,NA,ASSRRDLPIETQY
TRBJ2-1,TRBV7-9,NA,ALLPVGYPGQF
TRBJ2-5,TRBV5-1,NA,ASSLGREETQY
TRBJ2-7,TRBV3-1/TRBV3-2,TRBD2,ASSQDPAGNYEQY
TRBJ1-4,TRBV30,TRBD1,AWSAGQGVEKLF
TRBJ2-7,TRBV10-3,NA,AISHSSYEQY
TRBJ2-1,TRBV6-1,NA,ASSDLSGLAEQF
TRBJ2-7,TRBV11-2,TRBD2,ASSLGGGRAREQY
TRBJ2-7,TRBV6-5,NA,ASSQTYEQY
TRBJ2-7,TRBV6-2/TRBV6-3,TRBD2,ASSFFSGASYEQY
TRBJ1-3,TRBV11-2,NA,ASSLDFSGNTIY
TRBJ2-7,TRBV7-9,NA,ASRLLGPYEQY
TRBJ2-7,TRBV5-1,NA,ASSLAGLNYEQY
TRBJ1-5,TRBV5-1,NA,ASSQGGGQPQH
TRBJ2-1,TRBV11-2,NA,ASSLGSSSYNEQF
TRBJ2-6,TRBV4-2,TRBD1,ASSQDRGVQGAGSGANVLT
TRBJ2-2,TRBV12-3/TRBV12-4,NA,ASSQSLTGELF
TRBJ1-1,TRBV6-1,NA,ASSESGRNTEAF
TRBJ2-5,TRBV3-1/TRBV3-2,NA,ASSQAYRIMETQY
TRBJ2-7,TRBV28,TRBD1,ASSLGQVYEQY
TRBJ2-6,TRBV10-2,NA,ASNPLGGSGANVLT
TRBJ2-5,TRBV24-1,TRBD2,ATSDSGRETQY
TRBJ1-1,TRBV30,NA,ASGRMNTEAF
TRBJ2-1,TRBV19,NA,ASSIDSVRPDNEQF
TRBJ2-1,TRBV27,NA,ASSRGTPNYNEQF
TRBJ1-5,TRBV19,NA,ASSMEDRTELSLLLQPQH
TRBJ2-1,TRBV24-1,TRBD2,ATSDRLAGWDEQF
TRBJ2-2,TRBV20-1,TRBD2,SASGYTGTSATGELF
TRBJ1-3,TRBV5-1,NA,ASSIGQPFSGNTIY
TRBJ2-5,TRBV20-1,NA,SARGLETQY
TRBJ1-5,TRBV11-2,TRBD1,ASSFGTGNQPQH
TRBJ2-6,TRBV5-6,NA,ASSFAQGGAGANVLT
TRBJ1-6,TRBV28,NA,ASSSLGTLH
TRBJ2-7,TRBV28,NA,ASSLQGKPYEQY
TRBJ2-5,TRBV24-1,NA,ATSDLGGTEETQY
TRBJ2-1,TRBV2,TRBD1,ASNRMTGSNEQF
TRBJ2-7,TRBV7-9,TRBD2,ASSSTTSGSVFYEQY
TRBJ2-7,TRBV6-5,TRBD2,ASRPPSGRVREQY
TRBJ2-7,TRBV5-1,NA,ASSLALIGNYEQY
TRBJ2-3,TRBV9,TRBD2,ASSFLAGGGTDTQY
TRBJ1-1,TRBV5-1,TRBD1,ASSLGPDRLNTEAF